This T cell receptor (beta chain) emerged from a study of control samples from healthy donors and cancer patients. TCRdb's copy holds only in-frame clones and misses some; the assay was immunoSEQ multiplex PCR. Of 150,000 to 180,000 clones listed, over 90% are singletons. Source material: blood. This sequence was found in a man aged 45 to 65 in good health.

CDR3 sequence: CASSERRSSYNEQFF. The CDR3 DNA reads TGTGCCAGCAGTGAAAGGAGGAGTTCCTACAATGAGCAGTTCTTC. V and J are TRBV2 and TRBJ2-1, with a weak D call TRBD2 (5 bases). This CDR3 contains 15 residues. Trimming took 2 bases from V and 1 from J, leaving 9 bases between them. Germline V gives CDR1 SNHLY, CDR2 FYNNEI.